This T cell receptor beta chain was captured in a study of CD8+ T cells in alopecia areata (dated by TCRdb to 2016 to 2019). Broadly, across the study: The study used high-throughput TCRbeta sequencing to examine T cell clonal expansion in alopecia areata, in both the C3H/HeJ mouse model and human patients. Human TCRbeta sequencing covered scalp tissue and sorted CD4+ and CD8+ peripheral blood T cells from patchy and totalis/universalis alopecia areata patients and healthy controls. Clonality in the scalp was compared among normal scalp (n=4), patchy alopecia areata scalp (n=8), and alopecia totalis/universalis scalp (n=8). RNA was obtained with the PAXgene miRNA kit for fixed scalp, the miRNeasy kit for PBMCs, and the RNeasy kit for mouse skin. immunoSEQ multiplex PCR using 35 Vbeta forward primers and 13 Jbeta reverse primers was used to amplify TCRbeta CDR3 regions.

General findings and caveats noted by the study authors: Scalp TCR repertoire analysis is complicated because resident alphabeta T cells in normal human skin are also sequenced, whereas mouse skin is dominated by gammadelta T cells. Shared TCR sequences between patients were less evident than in mice, which may be partly attributable to HLA diversity in the patient population. Compared with normal scalp, lesional scalp had higher clonality and more expanded CD8+ clones, particularly in alopecia totalis/universalis, a pattern that suggests antigenic drive.

The method behind the library was the immunoSEQ multiplex PCR assay. RNA was extracted from all samples and reverse transcribed into cDNA, which served as template for TCR sequencing. SuperScript III was used for first-strand cDNA synthesis, primed with a 2:1 mix of oligo-dT and random hexamers. A synthetic immune receptor repertoire was used to measure amplification bias, and any remaining bias was corrected computationally. From the authors' description of their analysis: Raw reads were preprocessed to remove errors, and CDR3 was defined by IMGT conventions from the conserved cysteine to phenylalanine. Clonality was computed by normalizing Shannon entropy by log2 of the number of productive unique TCRs and subtracting the result from 1. Scalp TCRbeta sequences were cross-referenced with sorted blood CD4 and CD8 repertoires so that the CD4 or CD8 identity of scalp clones could be inferred. Imported from immuneACCESS, the table was reduced by TCRdb to in-frame sequences with V and J called. These copies leave out some clones; in studies compared against another copy, an unresolved V gene accounts for under half, and the cause of the remainder is not known. The D gene and trimming were derived from the DNA, and the V and J assignments and clone size from that table. Recorded for this sample are approximately 98,000 clones; 59% of them occurred a single time. The ten largest account for roughly 20% of the sample.

On this clone itself: Its binding antigen is unknown. Base quality data are lacking; no much larger clone is found one base away.

PBMCs were separated by density centrifugation and stained for CD3, CD4 and CD8, after which CD4+ and CD8+ T cells were sorted on a FACSAria. Scalp biopsies and blood samples were provided by unaffected controls. V and J are trimmed by 4 bases and 7 bases, and the gene matches miss 7 bases of the junction. The CDR3 measures 15 amino acids from cysteine to phenylalanine. CDR3 DNA is the only sequence kept; it has 45 bases, read in frame from the first base. The CDR1 and CDR2 encoded by the germline V gene are MDHEN and SYDVKM. This receptor was identified in a human donor in good health. Sequenced input: CD8+ T cells sorted from blood. The chain is assembled from TRBV28 and TRBJ2-7; a stretch of 13 junction bases matches TRBD2. The DNA reads TGTGCCAGCAGTTCTCGACTAGCGGGGGGACCGGAGCAGTACTTC. It codes for CASSSRLAGGPEQYF.